The 30 T cell receptor beta chains listed next were all sequenced from one sample in a study of T cell responses to AZD1222 COVID-19 vaccine. Clones were sequenced by immunoSEQ multiplex PCR, and TCRdb holds only the in-frame ones, with some missing. Of 90,000 to 110,000 clones listed, around nine tenths are singletons. Sequencing was performed on peripheral blood, taken on day 0 of AZD1222 vaccination. Receptors were obtained from an adult in good health.

The chain carries TRBV9 and TRBJ2-3, with 8 bases lining up with TRBD2. In germline, CDR1 is SGDLS, CDR2 YYNGEE. The CDR3 has 12 amino acids. V lost 2 bases, J lost 9 bases, and 2 bases stayed unmatched. CDR3: CASSVGTRTQYF. The CDR3 nucleotides read TGTGCCAGCAGCGTCGGGACTAGGACGCAGTATTTT.

This clone has only one observation. The chain has TRBV10-3 and TRBJ2-5; the match to TRBD1 covers 7 bases. This CDR3 is 14 amino acids long. V was clipped by 5 bases and J by 2 bases; unmatched bases: 5. Germline CDR1 and CDR2: ENHRY and SYGVKD. CDR3 in amino acids: CAISPLGQQETQYF. CDR3 sequence (DNA): TGTGCCATCAGTCCATTGGGACAGCAAGAGACCCAGTACTTC.

The chain employs TRBV12-3 or TRBV12-4 and TRBJ1-2; maybe TRBD1 (6 bases). Trimming cost V 2 bases and J 7 bases, with 8 bases left between them. The CDR3 runs to 12 residues. CDR3 bases: TGTGCCAGCAGTTTATGGGGGGCTGGCTACACCTTC. Translating it yields CASSLWGAGYTF.

This clone was picked up one time. The CDR3 sequence is CASSLTGGVNTEAFF. CDR3 DNA sequence: TGTGCCAGCAGCTTAACTGGCGGGGTGAACACTGAAGCTTTCTTT. The rearrangement uses TRBV7-3 and TRBJ1-1; D ambiguous. In germline, CDR1 is SGHTA, CDR2 FQGTGA. The CDR3 runs to 15 residues. V was pared by 0 bases and J by 0 bases, with 8 bases between.

The chain links TRBV7-9 to TRBJ1-1, with D unresolved. Trimming removed 5 bases at V and 0 bases at J, with 10 bases between. The CDR3 covers 14 residues. Germline CDR1 and CDR2: SEHNR and FQNEAQ (reference sequence). CDR3 sequence reads: CASSKGRLNTEAFF. CDR3 bases: TGTGCCAGCAGCAAGGGCCGCCTGAACACTGAAGCTTTCTTT.

This clone was observed a handful of times. The chain recombines TRBV18 with TRBJ2-5; the D is unclear. Germline values: CDR1 KGHSH, CDR2 LQKENI. The V and J ends lost 0 bases and 4 bases respectively, with 9 bases between them. CDR3 size: 14 residues. CDR3 in amino acids: CASSPPVLVETQYF. The CDR3 nucleotides are TGTGCCAGCTCACCACCGGTTTTAGTAGAGACCCAGTACTTC.

The chain uses TRBV30 and TRBJ1-2; perhaps TRBD1 as D (5 bases). Germline V gene data show CDR1 as GTSNPN and CDR2 as SVGIG (reference sequence). The V end was cut by 0 bases, the J end by 4 bases, with 15 bases between. The CDR3 is 15 residues long. The chain's CDR3 is CAWSVRSLQGYGYTF. DNA for the CDR3: TGTGCCTGGAGTGTACGGTCTTTGCAGGGCTATGGCTACACCTTC.

A single count supports this clone. The chain employs TRBV14 and TRBJ1-2, with D tentatively TRBD1 (5 bases). The CDR3 runs to 14 residues. Trimming removed 1 base at V and 7 bases at J, with 13 bases between. The germline V gene has CDR1 SGHDN and CDR2 FVKESK. The CDR3 region is CASSQVRWGGGYTF. The CDR3 coding sequence is TGTGCCAGCAGCCAAGTTAGGTGGGGCGGTGGCTACACCTTC.

This clone showed up just a few times. The chain couples TRBV28 to TRBJ2-1; D gene uncertain. Germline V gene sequence: CDR1 MDHEN, CDR2 SYDVKM. Trimming cost V 3 bases and J 7 bases, with 4 bases left between them. This CDR3 has 11 amino acids. Written as DNA, the CDR3 is TGTGCCAGCAGTTTGGGGAATGAGCAGTTCTTC. It codes for CASSLGNEQFF.

V is TRBV7-6 and J is TRBJ2-3; 12 bases align to TRBD2. From germline, CDR1 is SGHVS and CDR2 FNYEAQ. The length of the CDR3 is 17 residues. Trimming took 5 bases from V and 6 from J; bases not matched to a gene: 12. This chain's CDR3 is CASSPPTSSGRADTQYF. Here the CDR3 DNA reads TGTGCCAGCAGCCCCCCCACGTCTAGCGGGAGGGCCGATACGCAGTATTTT.

The rearrangement uses TRBV28 and TRBJ2-1; D is perhaps TRBD1 (6 bases). Trimming took off 4 bases at V and 6 bases at J, with 16 bases between the two ends. CDR1 is MDHEN, CDR2 SYDVKM, per germline. CDR3 size: 15 residues. CDR3 in DNA: TGTGCCAGCAGTTCCATCACAGGGATCAGCAATGAGCAGTTCTTC. The encoded protein is CASSSITGISNEQFF.

The rearrangement uses TRBV30 and TRBJ1-1; TRBD1 is a possible D gene (5 bases). The CDR3 extends over 12 amino acids. Germline V gives CDR1 GTSNPN, CDR2 SVGIG (reference sequence). Trimming took off 3 bases at V and 1 base at J, with 6 bases between the two ends. The CDR3 nucleotides read TGTGCCTGGAGACAGGAGAACACTGAAGCTTTCTTT. It yields the protein CAWRQENTEAFF.

The genes are TRBV28 and TRBJ1-6; 8 bases fit TRBD1. Germline V gene sequence: CDR1 MDHEN, CDR2 SYDVKM. Unmatched junction bases numbered 7, after V lost 6 bases and J lost 9 bases. This CDR3 spans 14 amino acids. CDR3 region: CASSPTGEGSPLHF. CDR3 bases: TGTGCCAGCAGCCCGACAGGGGAGGGTTCACCCCTCCACTTT.

V gene TRBV11-3 combines with J gene TRBJ1-6, with 10 nucleotides matching TRBD1. V dropped 1 base and J dropped 11; count of bases not matched to a gene: 8. This CDR3 is 16 amino acids long. CDR1 and CDR2 (germline): SGHNT, YENEEA. The CDR3 nucleotides read TGTGCCAGCAGCTTAGTCGACAGGGGGCGCGAGGCACCCCTCCACTTT. Encoded protein: CASSLVDRGREAPLHF.

The genes are TRBV27 and TRBJ1-2, with D tentatively TRBD1 (6 bases). Germline V lookup: CDR1 MNHEY, CDR2 SMNVEV (reference sequence). This CDR3 is built from 14 residues. V was shortened by 6 bases and J by 4 bases, with 15 bases between the two germline ends. This chain's CDR3 is CASSPRQAVYGYTF. The DNA for the CDR3 is TGTGCCAGCAGCCCCAGACAGGCCGTCTATGGCTACACCTTC.

The rearrangement links TRBV5-1 to TRBJ2-7; 9 bases align to TRBD1. Per germline, CDR1 SGHRS and CDR2 YFSETQ. The V gene end was trimmed by 4 bases and the J gene end by 6 bases; junction bases not matched to a gene: 8. CDR3 length: 14 amino acids. DNA of the CDR3: TGCGCCAGCAGCCTGACAGGGGGGGAAAGCGAGCAGTACTTC. Translating gives CASSLTGGESEQYF.

The genes are TRBV3-1 (or the pseudogene TRBV3-2) and TRBJ2-1; D is tentatively TRBD1 or TRBD2 (5 bases each). Germline CDR1 LGHDT, CDR2 YNNKEL (reference sequence). The length of the CDR3 is 13 residues. The germline V and J ends were trimmed by 3 bases and 10 bases, with 13 bases remaining between them. CDR3 loop: CASSHGTLGEQFF. The CDR3 nucleotides are TGTGCCAGCAGCCATGGGACCTTAGGGGAGCAGTTCTTC.

The rearrangement links TRBV28 to TRBJ1-4; TRBD1 matches at 9 bases. V shed 9 bases and J 8 bases; nucleotides not matched to a gene: 7. The CDR3 covers 13 residues. The V gene's germline CDR1 is MDHEN and CDR2 SYDVKM. The CDR3 DNA sequence: TGTGCCAGTCACAGGGGGCGGGGGGAAAAACTGTTTTTT. Translation: CASHRGRGEKLFF. The variable domain in full, completed from reference TRBV28 and TRBJ1-4, reads DVKVTQSSRYLVKRTGEKVFLECVQDMDHENMFWYRQDPGLGLRLIYFSYDVKMKEKGDIPEGYSVSREKKERFSLILESASTNQTSMYLCASHRGRGEKLFFGSGTQLSVL.

This chain connects TRBV3-1 (or the pseudogene TRBV3-2) to TRBJ1-6; 7 bases match TRBD1. From germline, CDR1 is LGHDT and CDR2 YNNKEL (reference sequence). The CDR3 runs 14 residues. V shed 4 bases and J 10 bases; nucleotides not matched to a gene: 7. CDR3 in amino acids: CASSRRTGGSPLHF. The CDR3 nucleotides are TGTGCCAGCAGCCGGAGGACAGGCGGATCACCCCTCCACTTT.

The chain is built from TRBV24-1 and TRBJ1-5; D not resolved. The V end was cut by 4 bases, the J end by 4 bases, with 7 bases between. The CDR3 has 13 amino acids. Germline V gene data show CDR1 as KGHDR and CDR2 as SFDVKD. CDR3 coding DNA: TGTGCCACCAGTGACCAGGTGAATCAGCCCCAGCATTTT. Translating gives CATSDQVNQPQHF.

This chain uses TRBV5-5 with TRBJ2-7; D call uncertain. Germline V gene sequence: CDR1 SGHKS, CDR2 YYEKEE (reference sequence). The CDR3 covers 14 residues. The V gene lost 0 bases and the J gene lost 2 bases, with 9 bases spanning the gap. The CDR3 is CASSLAPPAYEQYF. CDR3 DNA: TGTGCCAGCAGCTTGGCCCCACCTGCCTACGAGCAGTACTTC. The full variable domain, with the rest looked up from reference TRBV5-5 and TRBJ2-7, is DAGVTQSPTHLIKTRGQQVTLRCSPISGHKSVSWYQQVLGQGPQFIFQYYEKEERGRGNFPDRFSARQFPNYSSELNVNALLLGDSALYLCASSLAPPAYEQYFGPGTRLTVT.

The V call is TRBV27, the J call TRBJ1-4, with D unclear. The V end was cut by 8 bases, the J end by 6 bases, with 4 bases between. The CDR3 has 10 residues. Germline-derived CDR1 and CDR2 are MNHEY and SMNVEV (reference sequence). As DNA, the CDR3 is TGTGCCAGCGAGGATGAAAAACTGTTTTTT. It yields the protein CASEDEKLFF.

The CDR3 protein is CATGDRVTDTQYF. In nucleotides, the CDR3 is TGTGCCACAGGGGACAGGGTCACAGATACGCAGTATTTT. The rearrangement joins TRBV11-2 to TRBJ2-3, with 9 bases matching TRBD1. CDR1 is SGHAT, CDR2 FQNNGV, per germline. This CDR3 has 13 residues. V shed 10 bases, J shed 2 bases, and the junction held 4 bases outside the gene matches.

This sequence joins TRBV6-5 and TRBJ2-2; TRBD1 matches at 7 bases. CDR1 and CDR2 (germline): MNHEY, SVGAGI. V lost 6 bases to trimming and J lost 6 bases; unmatched junction nucleotides: 4. This CDR3 is built from 13 residues. Here the CDR3 DNA reads TGTGCCAGCAGACAGGGGTTCGCCGGGGAGCTGTTTTTT. It specifies CASRQGFAGELFF.

The CDR3 sequence: CASSTGTGYEAFF. The CDR3 DNA reads as TGTGCCAGCAGCACCGGGACAGGGTATGAAGCTTTCTTT. The rearrangement joins TRBV6-5 to TRBJ1-1; the match to TRBD1 covers 9 bases. Germline CDR1 reads MNHEY; CDR2 reads SVGAGI. The CDR3 runs to 13 residues. V lost 6 bases to trimming and J lost 7 bases; unmatched junction nucleotides: 6.

The chain is built from TRBV10-1 and TRBJ1-1; unclear D gene. In germline, CDR1 is WNHNN, CDR2 SYGVQD (reference sequence). V shed 3 bases and J shed 0 bases, with 5 bases lying between them. CDR3 size: 13 residues. The CDR3 reads CASSDVMNTEAFF. The CDR3 bases are TGCGCCAGCAGTGATGTGATGAACACTGAAGCTTTCTTT.

The V call is TRBV5-1, the J call TRBJ1-5, with TRBD1 as a possible D gene (5 bases). From germline, CDR1 is SGHRS and CDR2 YFSETQ. The ends were cut back, 4 bases at V and 5 bases at J, with 13 bases in the middle. This CDR3 comprises 14 residues. The CDR3: CASSLGGADQPQHF. As DNA, the CDR3 is TGCGCCAGCAGCCTAGGCGGGGCCGATCAGCCCCAGCATTTT. The full variable domain, completed using reference TRBV5-1 and TRBJ1-5, is KAGVTQTPRYLIKTRGQQVTLSCSPISGHRSVSWYQQTPGQGLQFLFEYFSETQRNKGNFPGRFSGRQFSNSRSEMNVSTLELGDSALYLCASSLGGADQPQHFGDGTRLSIL.

The rearrangement links TRBV18 to TRBJ2-7; 13 nucleotides agree with TRBD2. Germline trimming cut 3 bases from V and 3 bases from J; bases unmatched to any gene: 2. CDR1 and CDR2 (germline): KGHSH, LQKENI. This CDR3 is built from 15 residues. The CDR3 DNA reads TGTGCCAGCTCACCCTGGACTAGCGGGAGCTACGAGCAGTACTTC. As protein: CASSPWTSGSYEQYF.

This clone was picked up one time. The chain employs TRBV18 and TRBJ1-1; D gene ambiguous. The CDR3 runs 14 residues. With 0 bases removed from V and 0 bases from J, the gap between germline ends came to 5 bases. Germline V gives CDR1 KGHSH, CDR2 LQKENI. CDR3 DNA sequence: TGTGCCAGCTCACCACCTACGGTGAACACTGAAGCTTTCTTT. This encodes CASSPPTVNTEAFF. The entire variable domain, with the rest obtained from reference TRBV18 and TRBJ1-1, is as follows: NAGVMQNPRHLVRRRGQEARLRCSPMKGHSHVYWYRQLPEEGLKFMVYLQKENIIDESGMPKERFSAEFPKEGPSILRIQQVVRGDSAAYFCASSPPTVNTEAFFGQGTRLTVV.

The V gene is TRBV6-1, the J gene TRBJ2-2; TRBD2 aligns across 9 bases. The V and J ends lost 0 bases and 8 bases, in that order; junction bases with no gene match: 7. The germline V gene has CDR1 MNHNS and CDR2 SASEGT. The CDR3 contains 16 residues. The CDR3 region is CASSEAPSGMWGELFF. The CDR3 coding sequence is TGTGCCAGCAGTGAAGCTCCTAGCGGGATGTGGGGGGAGCTGTTTTTT.